This T cell receptor (beta chain) is drawn from a study of blood T cell repertoires in COVID-19. For the study at large: From the United States, Italy and Spain came samples of acute and convalescent COVID-19. T cells, B-cell-depleted T cells, or PBMCs supplied cDNA or gDNA.

This CDR3 contains 12 residues. The germline V gene has CDR1 SGHKS and CDR2 YYEKEE (reference sequence). Trimming cost V 2 bases and J 7 bases, with 7 bases left between them. The protocol was immunoSEQ multiplex PCR, while the TCRdb copy is restricted to in-frame clones and leaves out a portion. The table includes roughly 440,000 clones, approximately 90% detected once. Enrolment of Seattle patients took place during active infection, and they were followed longitudinally. Sequencing was carried out using peripheral blood. The rearrangement joins TRBV5-5 to TRBJ2-1; D gene unclear. The sequence derives from a woman in her forties or fifties with COVID-19, enrolled during active disease. Here the CDR3 reads CASSFVENEQFF. Written as DNA, the CDR3 is TGTGCCAGCAGCTTCGTAGAGAATGAGCAGTTCTTC.